The 5 T cell receptor beta chains presented below share a single source sample, sequenced in a study of yellow fever vaccine responses in identical twins. MiXCR, applied by TCRdb to the RT-PCR reads, yields one record per CDR3 protein. Among more than 15,000 distinct CDR3 sequences listed, 65% to 85% were seen once. Sequenced here: T cells from blood (PBMCs), unsorted or a sorted subset (not recorded which), sampled before or after yellow fever vaccination (not recorded which). The receptors originated from a woman younger than 35 who received the yellow fever vaccine.

A remark on this clonotype: Because the CDR3's place on the DNA is in doubt, the DNA is left out and the CDR3 is given as listed by TCRdb. The chain employs TRBV23-1 and TRBJ1-4; TRBD1, the table's D call, was not compared with the DNA. TRBV23-1 is treated as an ORF (open reading frame) with a function not yet certain. The CDR3 length equals 17 residues, ends included. The CDR3 loop reads CATPRVPNRGQMKNCFF.

The gene calls are TRBV18 and TRBJ1-1; D is unresolved. V lost 4 bases and J lost 0, with 15 bases in between. The CDR3 spans 16 residues. In germline, CDR1 is KGHSH, CDR2 LQKENI. The CDR3 spells CASSRSREKVNTEAFF. The CDR3 coding sequence is TGTGCCAGCTCACGGTCAAGGGAGAAGGTGAACACTGAAGCTTTCTTT.

The chain carries TRBV4-1 and TRBJ2-7; 10 bases align to TRBD1. Germline V gene lookup returns CDR1 MGHRA and CDR2 YSYEKL. The CDR3 covers 14 residues. The trim removed 4 bases at V and 5 bases at J, leaving 5 bases unmatched. CDR3 residues: CASSRTGTGDEQYF. CDR3 bases: TGCGCCAGCAGCCGCACCGGGACAGGGGACGAGCAGTACTTC.

This clonotype was seen just once. The chain employs TRBV29-1 and TRBJ2-1, with 13 bases aligning to TRBD2. V was pared by 5 bases and J by 3 bases, with 13 bases of the junction left unmatched. CDR1 is SQVTM, CDR2 ANQGSEA, per germline. The CDR3 loop spans 18 amino acids. CDR3 loop: CSVPTGLAGELLYNEQFF. CDR3 nucleotide sequence: TGCAGCGTTCCAACCGGACTAGCGGGAGAGCTTCTCTACAATGAGCAGTTCTTC.

This clonotype appeared a single time. The chain uses TRBV12-3 or TRBV12-4 and TRBJ2-3, with D hard to call. Trimming took 4 bases from V and 6 from J, leaving 5 bases between them. The CDR3 spans 11 residues. The CDR3 loop reads CASSSLDTQYF. The CDR3 DNA reads as TGTGCCAGCAGTTCCCTTGATACGCAGTATTTT.